This entry features one TCR beta chain sequence. These data are taken from a study of blood T cell repertoires in COVID-19. Generated by immunoSEQ multiplex PCR, the TCRdb table keeps only in-frame clones and is missing some. Altogether approximately 90,000 clones are present, about 89% being singletons, with the ten largest covering around 7%. This receptor was identified in a human donor with acute or convalescent COVID-19. The donor label of this sample is uncertain. The sequenced sample consisted of peripheral blood.

The CDR3 is CASTPTREVNIQYF. The CDR3 region has the DNA TGTGCCAGTACCCCGACCAGGGAGGTGAACATTCAGTACTTC. The chain uses TRBV19 and TRBJ2-4; D may be TRBD2 (6 bases). Germline CDR1 is LNHDA and CDR2 is SQIVND (reference sequence). The CDR3 is 14 amino acids. The ends were cut back, 7 bases at V and 7 bases at J, with 17 bases in the middle.